This T cell receptor beta chain appears in the sequencing data of a study of shared clonotypes between healthy human individuals. Study-level background: Ranging from 18 to 49 in age, donors were two women and a few men. Study-wide results and caveats: The study found lower generation probabilities in non-shared clonotypes than in those shared by all four donors.

The deep-level immunoSEQ assay was used. Original analysis: Filtering differed because ImmunoSEQ produced junction-only sequences that carried no quality scores. Only in-frame clones appear in the TCRdb table, and some are missing; sequencing was by immunoSEQ multiplex PCR. V, J and clone size derive from that table, while D and trimming were established from the DNA sequence. The sample includes some 360,000 clones, less than 85% seen only once; the top ten take 8.5% to 12%. Remarks on this clone: Its antigen is not known.

CDR3 length equals 16 residues. The sequence was obtained from a man aged 25-40 years in good health. V gene TRBV5-3 combines with J gene TRBJ2-5; 11 bases fit TRBD2. Near its end, the DNA agrees better with TRBJ2-7, so the J call may be wrong. TRBV5-3 is flagged as an ORF with uncertain function. Material: memory CD4+ T cells sorted from blood. Subset of the sample: CD45RA-negative fraction. CDR3 in amino acids: CARSSFLAGGTYEQYF. The DNA of the CDR3 is TGTGCCAGAAGCTCGTTTCTAGCGGGAGGAACCTACGAGCAGTACTTC.